This record looks at one T cell receptor beta chain sequence and its context. This entry comes from a study of CD8 T cells in ankylosing spondylitis. TCRdb re-called the 5' RACE reads through MiXCR, storing one row per CDR3 protein. The sample gives 270,000 or so distinct CDR3 sequences, over 15% of which show up once; about a third is in the top ten. The germline gives CDR1 SEHNR, CDR2 FQNEAQ (reference sequence). The CDR3 consists of 15 residues. Trimming took 1 base from V and 15 from J, leaving 22 bases between them. This clonotype originated in a male donor with ankylosing spondylitis or in good health (not recorded which). V is TRBV7-9 and J is TRBJ2-1; perhaps TRBD2 as D (6 bases). Sequenced input: blood, either unsorted or a sorted T cell fraction (not recorded which). CDR3 sequence: CASSLEEIATEGGFF. The CDR3 nucleotides read TGTGCCAGCAGCTTAGAGGAGATAGCGACGGAGGGTGGGTTCTTC.